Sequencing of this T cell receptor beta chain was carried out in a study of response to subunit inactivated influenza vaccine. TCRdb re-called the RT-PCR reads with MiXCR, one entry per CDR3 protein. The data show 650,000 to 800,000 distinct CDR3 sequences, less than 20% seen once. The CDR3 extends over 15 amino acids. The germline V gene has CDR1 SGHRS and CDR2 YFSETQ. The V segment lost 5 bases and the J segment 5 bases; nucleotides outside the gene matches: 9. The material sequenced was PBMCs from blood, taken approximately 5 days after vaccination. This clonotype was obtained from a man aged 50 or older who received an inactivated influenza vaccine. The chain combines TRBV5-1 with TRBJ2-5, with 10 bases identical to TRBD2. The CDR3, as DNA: TGCGCCAGCAGTGGTAGCGGGGGGTCCCGGGAGACCCAGTACTTC. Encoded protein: CASSGSGGSRETQYF. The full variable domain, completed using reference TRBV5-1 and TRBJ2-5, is KAGVTQTPRYLIKTRGQQVTLSCSPISGHRSVSWYQQTPGQGLQFLFEYFSETQRNKGNFPGRFSGRQFSNSRSEMNVSTLELGDSALYLCASSGSGGSRETQYFGPGTRLLVL.